This T cell receptor beta chain was found in a study of blood T cells in healthy people across ages. At the level of the study: The template switching approach captured approximately one barcoded beta molecule for every two T cells. Notes on the study in general: Long-lived donors exceeded aged donors in naive CD4+ cells and diversity.

CDR1 and CDR2 (germline): MNHEY, SVGAGI. This CDR3 comprises 16 residues. V shed 4 bases, J shed 1 base, and the junction held 7 bases outside the gene matches. In this sample, this clonotype turned up once. Antigen specificity is unknown. The study drew donors from healthy Caucasian individuals in Russia aged roughly 6 to 100. A second PCR of about 6 to 11 cycles used a sample-barcoded 5' primer and a J-beta primer mix. Per-sample output comprised a minimum of 2.5 million paired-end reads containing CDR3. One entry per CDR3 protein, called by TCRdb with MiXCR from the 5' RACE reads. Of around 900,000 distinct CDR3 sequences listed, around 30% were seen once; the top ten hold around 15%.

The chain couples TRBV6-5 to TRBJ1-2, with 9 positions matching TRBD1. The sequence was collected from a woman aged 80 or older in good health. The sequencing sample was made of blood. The CDR3, as DNA: TGTGCCAGCAGTTCCACAGGGGGCGCAAATAACTATGGCTACACCTTC. This encodes CASSSTGGANNYGYTF.